The entry that follows covers one TCR beta chain sequence. Each single cDNA molecule received a unique molecular identifier. Via MiXCR, TCRdb re-called the 5' RACE reads, giving one row per CDR3 protein. There are roughly 75,000 distinct CDR3 sequences in the sample; roughly 10% occur only once, and about 4.8% lies in the top ten. This specimen belongs to a study of early T cells in non-severe SARS-CoV-2 infection. Looking at the study overall: RNA in bulk from unsorted whole blood was sequenced, and chains were unpaired.

This TCR derives from an adult who was a healthcare worker with PCR-confirmed SARS-CoV-2 infection or an uninfected control (not recorded which). Sequenced sample: whole blood.

DNA of the CDR3: TGCAGTGCTAGAGATACGGGACAGGGCCATCAGCCCCAGCATTTT. As protein: CSARDTGQGHQPQHF. This chain uses TRBV20-1 with TRBJ1-5, with 9 bases aligning to TRBD1. J was trimmed by 5 bases and V by 0 bases; bases with no gene match: 5. Germline V gives CDR1 DFQATT, CDR2 SNEGSKA (reference sequence). The CDR3 loop spans 15 amino acids.